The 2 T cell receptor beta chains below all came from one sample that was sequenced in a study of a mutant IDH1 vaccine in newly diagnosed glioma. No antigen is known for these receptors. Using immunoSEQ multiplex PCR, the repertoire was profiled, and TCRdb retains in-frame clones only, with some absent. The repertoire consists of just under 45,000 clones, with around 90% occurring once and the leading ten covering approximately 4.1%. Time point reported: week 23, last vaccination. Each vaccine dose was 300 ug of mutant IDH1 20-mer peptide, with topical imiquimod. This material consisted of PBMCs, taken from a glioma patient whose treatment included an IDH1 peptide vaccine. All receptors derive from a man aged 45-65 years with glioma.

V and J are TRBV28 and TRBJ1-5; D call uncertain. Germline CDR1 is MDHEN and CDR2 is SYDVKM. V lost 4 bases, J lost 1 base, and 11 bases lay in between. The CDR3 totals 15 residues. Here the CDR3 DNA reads TGTGCCAGCAGTTCCTACTTGAGGAGCAATCAGCCCCAGCATTTT. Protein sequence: CASSSYLRSNQPQHF.

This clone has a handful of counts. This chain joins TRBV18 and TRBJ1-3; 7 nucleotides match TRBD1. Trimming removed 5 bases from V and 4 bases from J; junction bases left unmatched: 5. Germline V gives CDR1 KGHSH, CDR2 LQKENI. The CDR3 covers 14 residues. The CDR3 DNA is TGTGCCAGCTCAGCGGGACAGTTCGGAAACACCATATATTTT. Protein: CASSAGQFGNTIYF.